This TCR beta chain was sequenced in a study of human T cells and chemical hapten exposure. Study information: The upper back received 0.01% DPC by patch testing, with results read at 6 days.

Time point noted: pre-sensitization, week 0. The treatment: therapeutic diphenylcyclopropenone sensitization with weekly scalp DPC. Notes on the study in general: Sensitizing to DPC left TCRs with a frequency above 1 in 1000 unaltered.

Each CDR3 protein gets one entry after TCRdb re-called the RACE reads with MiXCR. Among fewer than 150,000 distinct CDR3 sequences listed, roughly 14% were seen once. Worth noting for this clonotype: Its specificity is unknown.

CDR1 SQVTM and CDR2 ANQGSEA come from the germline V gene. The CDR3 runs 16 residues. With 4 bases removed from V and 2 bases from J, the gap between germline ends came to 19 bases. This sequence originates from a woman between 18 and 29 years old with alopecia areata. Some clones in this sample may be carry-over from other donors' samples. The chain carries TRBV29-1 and TRBJ2-3; D unclear. Sequenced material: whole blood, taken in connection with sensitization to the hapten diphenylcyclopropenone (DPC). In DNA form, the CDR3 reads TGCAGCGTTGTACTATCCCCCCCTACTCTCACAGATACGCAGTATTTT. This encodes CSVVLSPPTLTDTQYF.